This record covers a single T cell receptor (beta chain). The second PCR ran roughly 6 to 12 cycles with a sample-barcoded 5' primer and J-beta primers. TCRdb ran MiXCR on the 5' RACE reads and lists one entry per CDR3 protein. This table holds more than 650,000 distinct CDR3 sequences, 22% found once. CDR1 is ENHRY, CDR2 SYGVKD, per germline. The CDR3 contains 15 residues. This sample is drawn from a study of blood T cells in healthy people across ages. The sequence derives from an older man in good health. V gene TRBV10-3 combines with J gene TRBJ2-5; 7 nucleotides agree with TRBD1. Near its end, the DNA agrees better with TRBJ2-1, so the J call may be wrong. The source material was blood. The chain's CDR3 is CAISDRDSFSNEQFF. The CDR3 DNA follows: TGTGCCATCAGTGACCGGGACAGTTTTAGCAATGAGCAGTTCTTC.